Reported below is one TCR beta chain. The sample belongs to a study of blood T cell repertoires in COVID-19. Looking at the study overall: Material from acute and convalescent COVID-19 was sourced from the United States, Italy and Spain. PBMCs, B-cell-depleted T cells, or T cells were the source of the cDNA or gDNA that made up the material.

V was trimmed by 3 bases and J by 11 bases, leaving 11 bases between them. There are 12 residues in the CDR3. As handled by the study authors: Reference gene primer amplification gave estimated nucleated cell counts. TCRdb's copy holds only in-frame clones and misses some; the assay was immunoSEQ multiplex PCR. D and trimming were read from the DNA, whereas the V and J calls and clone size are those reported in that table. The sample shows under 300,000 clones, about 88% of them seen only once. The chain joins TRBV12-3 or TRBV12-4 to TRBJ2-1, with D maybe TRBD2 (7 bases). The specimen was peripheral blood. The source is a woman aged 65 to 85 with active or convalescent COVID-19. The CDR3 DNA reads TGTGCCAGCAGTTTGGGGGGGCAGCAGCAGTTCTTC. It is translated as CASSLGGQQQFF.